The 7 T cell receptor beta chains below all came from one sample that was sequenced in a study of blood T cell repertoires in COVID-19. The assay was immunoSEQ multiplex PCR, and TCRdb's table has in-frame clones only and misses some. The sample shows around 250,000 clones, roughly 80% of them seen only once. The specimen sequenced was peripheral blood. These receptors were obtained from a woman between 18 and 29 years old with acute or convalescent COVID-19.

The chain links TRBV11-1 to TRBJ2-3, with 7 bases fitting TRBD2. With 3 bases clipped from V and 6 bases from J, the junction kept 12 bases outside the gene matches. CDR1 and CDR2 (germline): SGHAT, FQDESV (reference sequence). There are 16 residues in the CDR3. CDR3 in amino acids: CASSLPLGGEGDTQYF. CDR3 DNA: TGTGCCAGCAGCTTGCCCCTTGGGGGGGAGGGCGATACGCAGTATTTT.

The chain uses TRBV9 and TRBJ2-2, with D possibly TRBD2 on 5 matching bases. CDR1 is SGDLS, CDR2 YYNGEE, per germline. CDR3 length: 16 amino acids. V dropped 0 bases and J dropped 7 bases, with 16 bases sitting between them. The CDR3 sequence is CASSVDPHSVGGELFF. In DNA form, the CDR3 reads TGTGCCAGCAGCGTAGATCCTCATAGCGTAGGCGGGGAGCTGTTTTTT.

The chain has TRBV11-3 and TRBJ1-6; D is undetermined. Trimming removed 0 bases at V and 6 bases at J, with 6 bases between. Germline V gene lookup returns CDR1 SGHNT and CDR2 YENEEA. The length of the CDR3 is 14 residues. The CDR3 reads CASSLDSRNSPLHF. In nucleotides, the CDR3 is TGTGCCAGCAGCTTAGATTCCCGTAATTCACCCCTCCACTTT. The whole variable domain, filled in from reference TRBV11-3 and TRBJ1-6, reads EAGVVQSPRYKIIEKKQPVAFWCNPISGHNTLYWYLQNLGQGPELLIRYENEEAVDDSQLPKDRFSAERLKGVDSTLKIQPAELGDSAVYLCASSLDSRNSPLHFGNGTRLTVT.

This clone was counted a few times. The chain is built from TRBV4-3 and TRBJ2-7; D gene unclear. V lost 0 bases to trimming and J lost 0 bases, with 12 bases between them. The CDR3 is made up of 16 amino acids. Germline V gene lookup returns CDR1 LGHNA and CDR2 YSLEER. The CDR3 DNA sequence: TGCGCCAGCAGCCAAGATTTTTCGGCGGTCTCCTACGAGCAGTACTTC. Translated: CASSQDFSAVSYEQYF.

The genes are TRBV10-3 and TRBJ2-1; weak D call: TRBD1 (6 bases). The CDR3 has 15 amino acids. Germline CDR1 reads ENHRY; CDR2 reads SYGVKD. V lost 0 bases to trimming and J lost 8 bases, with 14 bases between them. Here the CDR3 DNA reads TGTGCCATCAGTGAGTCCGGGGCAGGGGTGGATGAGCAGTTCTTC. Protein: CAISESGAGVDEQFF.

The V call is TRBV28, the J call TRBJ2-1; D gene uncertain. CDR1 and CDR2 (germline): MDHEN, SYDVKM. V lost 6 bases and J 0 bases, leaving 12 bases between the germline ends. The CDR3 contains 15 residues. CDR3 in amino acids: CASSIVLSSYNEQFF. The CDR3 coding sequence is TGTGCCAGCAGCATTGTACTAAGCTCCTACAATGAGCAGTTCTTC.

CDR3 residues: CASSLTGVRFGNTIYF. CDR3 coding DNA: TGCGCCAGCAGCTTAACAGGGGTCCGGTTTGGAAACACCATATATTTT. The genes are TRBV5-1 and TRBJ1-3; 7 positions agree with TRBD1. Germline V CDR1 and CDR2: SGHRS, YFSETQ. The CDR3 has 16 amino acids. Trimming at V came to 2 bases and at J to 3 bases, leaving 8 bases not matched to a gene.